This paragraph reports one TCR beta chain. Its antigen remains undetermined. One base away there is no much larger clone; base qualities are not given. The data stem from a study of blood T cell repertoires in COVID-19 (dated by TCRdb to 2018 to 2021). Regarding the study in general: The collaborator samples originated in the United States, Italy and Spain and spanned the acute and convalescent phases of COVID-19. The material from the prospective study consisted of cDNA or gDNA derived from T cells, B-cell-depleted T cells, or PBMCs. The dataset comprised deeply sampled blood TCRbeta repertoires from subjects exposed to, actively infected with, or recovered from COVID-19. A freely available public database, intended as a resource for researchers studying the immune response to SARS-CoV-2, is where the repertoires were released. The samples were drawn from the first 160 participants of the ongoing ImmuneRACE study and from 950 to 1,500 subjects provided by 6 global collaborators. The sample metadata nearly always contained a de-identified subject ID, COVID-19 status, age in years and sex. Where available, HLA class I and class II types were taken from metadata supplied by the sample provider and were not determined by assay-based typing. Results the study describes overall, beyond this receptor: Clinical and demographic metadata were provided uncurated, with the amount varying by source and participant.

Each collaborating institution followed its own protocols to collect whole blood in K2EDTA tubes. Collaborator samples were shipped for TCRbeta analysis as frozen whole blood, isolated PBMCs, or DNA extracted from either sample type. The germline V gene provides CDR1 SGDLS and CDR2 YYNGEE. From its cysteine to its phenylalanine, the CDR3 spans 16 amino acids. Just the 48-base CDR3 DNA is kept, in frame starting at base 1. Relative to germline, V is 0 bases shorter and J is 3 bases shorter, with 14 bases between their ends. The immunoSEQ Assay, a bias-controlled multiplex PCR, was used to amplify TCRbeta CDR3 regions from genomic DNA. The study's own analysis went as follows. The number of nucleated cells in each sample was estimated from the amplification of reference gene primers within the assay. To quantify the absolute abundance of each unique TCRbeta CDR3 rearrangement, sequence reads were collapsed and filtered. Productive Simpson clonality was computed per sample as the square root of Simpson's diversity index over productive rearrangements. The immuneACCESS repertoire file appears here via TCRdb, limited to in-frame rearrangements. These files lack a portion of the clones; in checked studies, under half of the deficit traces to unresolved V genes, and the cause of the others is not known. V and J calls and clone size are those listed in that table; D and trimming were worked out from the DNA. The sample table records 50,000 or so clones; more than 90% of these occur just once. The top ten clonotypes cover roughly 10% of the sample.

Material: peripheral blood. The rearranged chain carries TRBV9 and TRBJ2-3; TRBD2 is a weak D gene call, 5 bases matching. This TCR came from a woman at least 80 years old with acute or convalescent COVID-19. The CDR3 has the sequence CASSVGGAVKTDTQYF. The DNA reads as follows: TGTGCCAGCAGCGTAGGTGGAGCGGTTAAAACAGATACGCAGTATTTT. Reference TRBV9 and TRBJ2-3 proteins supply the regions before and after the CDR3; the full variable domain is: DSGVTQTPKHLITATGQRVTLRCSPRSGDLSVYWYQQSLDQGLQFLIQYYNGEERAKGNILERFSAQQFPDLHSELNLSSLELGDSALYFCASSVGGAVKTDTQYFGPGTRLTVL.